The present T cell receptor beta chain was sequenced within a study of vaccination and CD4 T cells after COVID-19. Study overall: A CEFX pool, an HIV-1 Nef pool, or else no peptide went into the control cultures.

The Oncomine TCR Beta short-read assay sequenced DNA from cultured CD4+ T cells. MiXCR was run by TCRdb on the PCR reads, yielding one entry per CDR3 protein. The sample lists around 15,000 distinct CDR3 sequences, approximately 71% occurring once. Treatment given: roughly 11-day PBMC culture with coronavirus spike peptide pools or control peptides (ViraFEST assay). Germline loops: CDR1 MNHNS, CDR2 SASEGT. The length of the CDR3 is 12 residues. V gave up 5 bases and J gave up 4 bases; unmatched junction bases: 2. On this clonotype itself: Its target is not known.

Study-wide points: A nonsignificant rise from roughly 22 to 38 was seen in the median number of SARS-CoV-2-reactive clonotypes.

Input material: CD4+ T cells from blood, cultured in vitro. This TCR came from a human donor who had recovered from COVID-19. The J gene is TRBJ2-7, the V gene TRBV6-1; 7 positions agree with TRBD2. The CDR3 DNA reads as TGTGCCAGCAGTAGGCGGGAGTACGAGCAGTACTTC. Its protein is CASSRREYEQYF.